The rows below give T cell receptor beta chains drawn from one sample of a study of vaccination effects on CD4 cells after COVID-19. Repertoires were generated with immunoSEQ multiplex PCR, while TCRdb's copy carries only in-frame clones and drops some. The data show 65,000 to 70,000 clones, approximately 76% seen once. Antigens of these TCRs are unknown. Sequences were derived from CD4+ T cells from PBMCs cultured with HCoV-OC43 spike peptides, sampled after COVID-19 vaccination. These receptors originate from a human donor who received a COVID-19 vaccine. Both conserved end residues are part of each CDR3.

v_gene,CDR3aa
TRBV6-4,CASRDRVGEKLFF
TRBV9,CASSVAGVGGMGTEAFF
TRBV5-6,CASSLGAVRTGNQPQHF
TRBV6-6,CASTASNIQYF
TRBV5-1,CASSEFSNQPQHF
TRBV19,CASSNHIRDEQFF
TRBV10-1,CARYRTPGQGKDGYTF
TRBV15,CATSREWKGWTEAFF
TRBV5-6,CASSPWTGGSNQPQHF
TRBV5-1,CASSLESEGETQYF
TRBV4-2,CASTISGGPFYGYTF
TRBV29-1,CSVQIRGAGYYGYTF
TRBV18,CASSPPTNKGYNEQFF
TRBV6-5,CASNSYNSPLHF
TRBV6-5,CASKPGQNYNEQFF
TRBV7-9,CASSSRASDYGYTF
TRBV7-3,CASSLSGTGVGETQYF
TRBV12-5,CASGLGPGQGSWGYTF
TRBV7-8,CASSLVVLQGPNYGYTF
TRBV18,CASSLEQGIMNTEAFF
TRBV29-1,CSVDRDSRLEGYTF
TRBV3-1/TRBV3-2,CASSVSNYGYTF
TRBV6-5,CASGTNTGELFF
TRBV6-9,CASSYRDGQETQYF
TRBV7-2,CASSERQGGTEAFF
TRBV4-1,CASSQYPSGGALSPLHF
TRBV11-1,CASSPRTGGMNTEAFF
TRBV27,CASSFGQGPDTQYF
TRBV20-1,CSAERGEPQHF
TRBV29-1,CSAGSGGAEAFF
TRBV19,CASKPDTTNYGYTF
TRBV10-3,CAISDDRGPTGYGYTF
TRBV6-6,CASSSQGAKNIQYF
TRBV5-6,CASSQGTGRWAFF
TRBV19,CASTRSVNEKLFF
TRBV19,CASSPHGPSWGYTF
TRBV28,CASSPHGQGVTEAFF
TRBV5-1,CASSLAGGFQPDTQYF
TRBV7-6,CASSSRGGARDTEAFF
TRBV18,CASSPSLGGRNSPLHF
TRBV7-9,CASTRRGLANTGELFF
TRBV28,CASSRTGSGNTIYF
TRBV5-6,CASSLTLKETQYF
TRBV28,CASSSGTGGYQPQHF
TRBV12-3/TRBV12-4,CASSFKGGTEAFF
TRBV5-5,CASSFSREKIYGYTF